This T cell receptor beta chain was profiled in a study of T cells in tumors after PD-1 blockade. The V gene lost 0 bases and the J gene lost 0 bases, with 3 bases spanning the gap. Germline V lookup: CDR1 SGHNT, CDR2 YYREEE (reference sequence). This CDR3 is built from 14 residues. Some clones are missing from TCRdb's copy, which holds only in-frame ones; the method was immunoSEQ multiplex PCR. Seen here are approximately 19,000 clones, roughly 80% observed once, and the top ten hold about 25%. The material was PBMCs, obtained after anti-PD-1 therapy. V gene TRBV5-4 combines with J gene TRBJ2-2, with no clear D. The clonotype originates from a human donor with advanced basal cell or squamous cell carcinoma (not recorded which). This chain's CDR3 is CASSLGANTGELFF. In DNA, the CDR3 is TGTGCCAGCAGCTTGGGCGCGAACACCGGGGAGCTGTTTTTT.